The 11 T cell receptor beta chains listed next were all sequenced from one sample in a study of blood T cells in healthy people across ages. The second PCR ran about 6 to 11 cycles with a sample-barcoded 5' primer and J-beta primers. TCRdb analysed the 5' RACE reads with MiXCR anew, one entry per CDR3 protein. The repertoire holds 1.5 million to 2 million distinct CDR3 sequences, with roughly 50% as singletons. Sequencing used blood. Receptors originate from a woman in her thirties or forties in good health.

This chain uses TRBV7-3 with TRBJ1-2; no definite D call. V lost 2 bases, J lost 0 bases, and 16 bases lay in between. This CDR3 comprises 17 residues. Germline V gives CDR1 SGHTA, CDR2 FQGTGA. CDR3 nucleotides: TGTGCCAGCAGCTTAGCCCCCGGAGTGGAGCCTAACTATGGCTACACCTTC. It translates to CASSLAPGVEPNYGYTF.

The chain carries TRBV20-1 and TRBJ2-7; 7 positions agree with TRBD2. Germline CDR1 is DFQATT and CDR2 is SNEGSKA (reference sequence). This CDR3 region has 14 residues. The junction had 2 bases not matched to a gene; V was cut back by 0 bases and J by 0 bases. The CDR3 coding sequence is TGCAGTGCTAGAGACCGGGACTACTCCTACGAGCAGTACTTC. Translated: CSARDRDYSYEQYF.

CDR3 sequence: CASTLKGRTDQETQYF. The CDR3 DNA reads TGTGCCAGCACCCTAAAAGGTCGGACAGACCAAGAGACCCAGTACTTC. The rearrangement joins TRBV6-6 to TRBJ2-5; TRBD1 might be the D (6 bases). The CDR3 has 16 residues. The germline V and J ends were trimmed by 7 bases and 0 bases, with 18 bases remaining between them. The germline V gene has CDR1 MNHNY and CDR2 SVGAGI (reference sequence).

This clonotype came up a few times. The V and J genes are TRBV5-1 and TRBJ2-7, with TRBD1 matching 9 bases. V lost 3 bases to trimming and J lost 3 bases; unmatched junction nucleotides: 7. Germline-derived CDR1 and CDR2 are SGHRS and YFSETQ. The CDR3 runs 15 residues. In DNA, the CDR3 is TGCGCCAGCAGCTGGGAGACAGGGGGGAACTACGAGCAGTACTTC. Translation gives CASSWETGGNYEQYF.

The rearrangement uses TRBV20-1 and TRBJ1-3, with D possibly matching TRBD1 (5 bases). Germline V gene data show CDR1 as DFQATT and CDR2 as SNEGSKA (reference sequence). This CDR3 is 17 amino acids long. V dropped 0 bases and J dropped 0 bases, with 15 bases sitting between them. The DNA for the CDR3 is TGCAGTGCTAGAGATCGACAGAGAATTAGCTCTGGAAACACCATATATTTT. As protein: CSARDRQRISSGNTIYF.

This clonotype was seen only a few times. The chain recombines TRBV5-1 with TRBJ2-5; 8 bases fit TRBD2. This CDR3 is 19 amino acids long. In germline, CDR1 is SGHRS, CDR2 YFSETQ. V was clipped by 0 bases and J by 1 base; unmatched bases: 14. The CDR3: CASSLGSGGHPILQETQYF. CDR3 coding DNA: TGCGCCAGCAGCTTGGGAAGCGGGGGTCACCCCATCCTCCAAGAGACCCAGTACTTC.

This clonotype was counted ten times or more. The J gene is TRBJ1-2, the V gene TRBV5-1; D remains ambiguous. Trimming cost V 0 bases and J 4 bases, with 4 bases left between them. CDR1 SGHRS and CDR2 YFSETQ come from the germline V gene. The CDR3 has 12 amino acids. The CDR3 loop reads CASSLDSYGYTF. The CDR3 DNA sequence: TGCGCCAGCAGCTTGGACAGCTATGGCTACACCTTC.

For the CDR3, the DNA is TGTGCCAGCAGCTTCGGACACCGGACTGAAGCTTTCTTT. This codes for CASSFGHRTEAFF. This chain uses TRBV7-2 with TRBJ1-1, with D possibly being TRBD1 (5 bases). Germline-derived CDR1 and CDR2 are SGHTA and FQGNSA. V gave up 3 bases and J gave up 5 bases, with 10 bases separating them. CDR3 length: 13 residues.

The chain has TRBV5-6 and TRBJ1-5; no firm D call. V lost 0 bases to trimming and J lost 7 bases, with 17 bases between them. The CDR3 has 16 residues. The germline gives CDR1 SGHDT, CDR2 YYEEEE. CDR3 region: CASSLAFGGSEQPQHF. The CDR3 DNA is TGTGCCAGCAGCTTGGCCTTTGGAGGGTCCGAACAGCCCCAGCATTTT.

This clonotype was observed a few times. The CDR3 protein is CASSPSRNQPQHF. The DNA of the CDR3 is TGTGCCAGCAGTCCCTCGCGCAATCAGCCCCAGCATTTT. This chain connects TRBV12-3 or TRBV12-4 to TRBJ1-5; no reliable D call. This CDR3 contains 13 residues. Trimming left V 5 bases short and J 2 bases short, with 7 bases between.

The chain joins TRBV5-1 to TRBJ2-2, with unresolved D. V was cut by 2 bases and J by 4 bases, with 12 bases left in between. CDR3 length: 15 residues. Per the germline V gene, CDR1 is SGHRS and CDR2 is YFSETQ. The CDR3 loop reads CASSFSQPGTGELFF. CDR3 in DNA: TGCGCCAGCAGCTTTTCCCAACCGGGCACCGGGGAGCTGTTTTTT. Complete variable domain (other parts from reference TRBV5-1 and TRBJ2-2): KAGVTQTPRYLIKTRGQQVTLSCSPISGHRSVSWYQQTPGQGLQFLFEYFSETQRNKGNFPGRFSGRQFSNSRSEMNVSTLELGDSALYLCASSFSQPGTGELFFGEGSRLTVL.